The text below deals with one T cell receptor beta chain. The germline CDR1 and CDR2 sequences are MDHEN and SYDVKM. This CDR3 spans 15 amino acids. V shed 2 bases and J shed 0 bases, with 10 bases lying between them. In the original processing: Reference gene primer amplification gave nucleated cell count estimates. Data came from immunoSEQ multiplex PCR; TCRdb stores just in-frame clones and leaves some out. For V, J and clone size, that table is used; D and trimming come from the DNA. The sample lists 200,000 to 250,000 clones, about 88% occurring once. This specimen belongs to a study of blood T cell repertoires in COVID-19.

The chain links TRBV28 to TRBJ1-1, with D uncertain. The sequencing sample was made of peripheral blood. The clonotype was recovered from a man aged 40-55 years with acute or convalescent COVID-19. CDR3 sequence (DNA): TGTGCCAGCAGTTTAGTCGGAGGGATGAACACTGAAGCTTTCTTT. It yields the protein CASSLVGGMNTEAFF.